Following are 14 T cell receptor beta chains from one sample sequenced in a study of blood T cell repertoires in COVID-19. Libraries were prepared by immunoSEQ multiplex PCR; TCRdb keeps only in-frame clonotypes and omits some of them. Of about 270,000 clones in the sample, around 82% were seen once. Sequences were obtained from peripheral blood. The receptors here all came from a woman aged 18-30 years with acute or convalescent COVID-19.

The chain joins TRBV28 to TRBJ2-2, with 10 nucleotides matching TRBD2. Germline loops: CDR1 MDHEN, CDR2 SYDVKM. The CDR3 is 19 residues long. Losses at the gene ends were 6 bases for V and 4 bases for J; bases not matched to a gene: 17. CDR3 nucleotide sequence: TGTGCCAGCAGAGGCGACAGGGGCAGTCTAGCGGGAGCCACCGGGGAGCTGTTTTTT. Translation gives CASRGDRGSLAGATGELFF. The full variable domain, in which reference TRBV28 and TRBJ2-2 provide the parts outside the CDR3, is DVKVTQSSRYLVKRTGEKVFLECVQDMDHENMFWYRQDPGLGLRLIYFSYDVKMKEKGDIPEGYSVSREKKERFSLILESASTNQTSMYLCASRGDRGSLAGATGELFFGEGSRLTVL.

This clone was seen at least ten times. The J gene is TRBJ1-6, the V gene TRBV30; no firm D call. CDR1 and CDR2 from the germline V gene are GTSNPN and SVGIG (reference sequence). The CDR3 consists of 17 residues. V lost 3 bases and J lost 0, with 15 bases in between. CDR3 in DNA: TGTGCCTGGAGGCCCAGACTTGGAAGCTCCTATAATTCACCCCTCCACTTT. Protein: CAWRPRLGSSYNSPLHF.

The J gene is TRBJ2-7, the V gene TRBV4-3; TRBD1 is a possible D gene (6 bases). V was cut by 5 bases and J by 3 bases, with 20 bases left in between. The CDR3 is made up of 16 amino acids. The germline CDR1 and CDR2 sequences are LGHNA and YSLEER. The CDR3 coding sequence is TGCGCCAGCAGCACCACCTTACAGGGCCCACTCTACGAGCAGTACTTC. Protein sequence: CASSTTLQGPLYEQYF.

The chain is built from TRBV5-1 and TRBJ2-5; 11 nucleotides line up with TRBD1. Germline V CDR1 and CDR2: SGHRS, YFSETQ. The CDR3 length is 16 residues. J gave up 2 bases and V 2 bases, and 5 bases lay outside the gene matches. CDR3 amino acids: CASSFMDRGRQETQYF. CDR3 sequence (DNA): TGCGCCAGCAGCTTCATGGACAGGGGGCGGCAAGAGACCCAGTACTTC. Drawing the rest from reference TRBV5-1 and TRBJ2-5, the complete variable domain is KAGVTQTPRYLIKTRGQQVTLSCSPISGHRSVSWYQQTPGQGLQFLFEYFSETQRNKGNFPGRFSGRQFSNSRSEMNVSTLELGDSALYLCASSFMDRGRQETQYFGPGTRLLVL.

CDR3 in DNA: TGTGCCAGCAGTTCCCGCAGGGTGGAAGGGGACACTGAAGCTTTCTTT. It translates to CASSSRRVEGDTEAFF. This sequence joins TRBV28 and TRBJ1-1; D is possibly TRBD1 (5 bases). Germline V gene sequence: CDR1 MDHEN, CDR2 SYDVKM. The CDR3 consists of 16 residues. The V end lost 4 bases, the J end lost 3 bases, and 18 bases lay between the germline ends.

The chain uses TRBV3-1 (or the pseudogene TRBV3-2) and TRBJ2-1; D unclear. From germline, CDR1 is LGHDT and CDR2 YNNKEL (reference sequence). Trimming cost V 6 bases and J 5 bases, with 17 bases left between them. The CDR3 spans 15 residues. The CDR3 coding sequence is TGTGCCAGCAGTCCACACCCGACTGGAAACAATGAGCAGTTCTTC. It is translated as CASSPHPTGNNEQFF.

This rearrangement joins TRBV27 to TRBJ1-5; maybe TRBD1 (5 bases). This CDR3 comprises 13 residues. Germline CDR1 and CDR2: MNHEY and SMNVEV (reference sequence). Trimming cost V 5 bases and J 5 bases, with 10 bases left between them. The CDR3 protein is CASSVQGYQPQHF. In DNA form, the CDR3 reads TGTGCCAGCAGTGTCCAGGGATATCAGCCCCAGCATTTT.

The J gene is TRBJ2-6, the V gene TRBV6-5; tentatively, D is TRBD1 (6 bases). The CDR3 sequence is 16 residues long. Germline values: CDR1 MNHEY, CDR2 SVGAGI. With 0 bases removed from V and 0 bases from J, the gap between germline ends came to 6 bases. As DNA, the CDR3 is TGTGCCAGCAGTTACTCGACAGGCTCTGGGGCCAACGTCCTGACTTTC. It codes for CASSYSTGSGANVLTF.

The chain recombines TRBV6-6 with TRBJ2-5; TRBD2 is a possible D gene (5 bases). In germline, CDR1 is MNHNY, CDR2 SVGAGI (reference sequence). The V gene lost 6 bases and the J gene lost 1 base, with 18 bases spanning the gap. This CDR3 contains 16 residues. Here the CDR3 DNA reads TGTGCCAGCAGGGGGAGCCGGTCCAGCCTCCAAGAGACCCAGTACTTC. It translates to CASRGSRSSLQETQYF.

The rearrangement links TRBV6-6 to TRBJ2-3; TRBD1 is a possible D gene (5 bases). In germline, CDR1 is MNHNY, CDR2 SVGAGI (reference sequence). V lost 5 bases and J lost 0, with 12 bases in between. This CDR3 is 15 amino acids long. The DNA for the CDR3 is TGTGCCAGCAGTACGCCAGGGCTTAGCACAGATACGCAGTATTTT. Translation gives CASSTPGLSTDTQYF.

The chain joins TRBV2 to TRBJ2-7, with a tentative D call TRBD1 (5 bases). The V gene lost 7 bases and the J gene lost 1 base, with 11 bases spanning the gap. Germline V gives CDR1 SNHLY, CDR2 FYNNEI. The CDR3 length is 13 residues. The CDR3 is CASNRFPSYEQYF. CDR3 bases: TGTGCCAGCAACAGGTTTCCGTCCTACGAGCAGTACTTC.

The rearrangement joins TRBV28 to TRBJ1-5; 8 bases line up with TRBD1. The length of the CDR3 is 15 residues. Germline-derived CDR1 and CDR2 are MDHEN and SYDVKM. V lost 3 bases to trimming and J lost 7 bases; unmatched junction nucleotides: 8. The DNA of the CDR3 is TGTGCCAGCAGTTTGCCCGGGACAGGAGAGCAGCCCCAGCATTTT. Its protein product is CASSLPGTGEQPQHF. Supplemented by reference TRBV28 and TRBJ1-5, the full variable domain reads DVKVTQSSRYLVKRTGEKVFLECVQDMDHENMFWYRQDPGLGLRLIYFSYDVKMKEKGDIPEGYSVSREKKERFSLILESASTNQTSMYLCASSLPGTGEQPQHFGDGTRLSIL.

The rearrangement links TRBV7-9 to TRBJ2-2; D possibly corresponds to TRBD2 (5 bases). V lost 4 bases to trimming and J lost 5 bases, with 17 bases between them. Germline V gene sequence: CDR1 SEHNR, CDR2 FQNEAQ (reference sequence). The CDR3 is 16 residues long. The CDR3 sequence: CASSSGVFGGTGELFF. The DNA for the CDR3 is TGTGCCAGCAGCTCCGGAGTTTTTGGCGGGACCGGGGAGCTGTTTTTT.

DNA of the CDR3: TGTGCCAGCAGCAAGGGACAGGGGATCCCCCTCCACTTT. Amino acids: CASSKGQGIPLHF. The V gene is TRBV7-9, the J gene TRBJ1-6; 10 nucleotides line up with TRBD1. The CDR3 extends over 13 amino acids. V trimming: 5 bases; J trimming: 13 bases; junction bases outside the gene matches: 5. Germline V gene lookup returns CDR1 SEHNR and CDR2 FQNEAQ (reference sequence).